Listed below are T cell receptor beta chains from one sample, sequenced in a study of T cell repertoires in cytomegalovirus infection. These receptors' antigens are unknown. TCRdb redid the calling of the reads with MiXCR, one entry per CDR3 protein. The repertoire holds around 300,000 distinct CDR3 sequences, with 25% as singletons. Sequenced here: cultured PBMCs, sampled from culture after CMV antigen stimulation. All receptors derive from a human donor in good health (CMV status not recorded). Some clones in this sample may be carry-over from other donors' samples. Both conserved end residues are part of each CDR3. Fields, in order: V gene, clone size, D gene, J gene, CDR3 DNA, CDR3 protein. D genes are given only for firm matches. Not every row has a clone size; where given, it reads once, few, many or a size class.

TRBV5-1,once,NA,TRBJ2-5,TGCGCCAGCAGCCCAGGCCGACAGGTTAGGGCGCAAGAGACCCAGTACTTC,CASSPGRQVRAQETQYF
TRBV7-2,many,NA,TRBJ2-3,TGTGCCAGCAGCTTATCTCCAGGCCCGCAGTATTTT,CASSLSPGPQYF
TRBV7-9,few,TRBD2,TRBJ2-3,TGTGCCAGCAGCGCGGGGACCGGGACTAGCGGGGCAGATACGCAGTATTTT,CASSAGTGTSGADTQYF
TRBV2,NA,NA,TRBJ2-2,TGTGCCAGCAGGGGGGGGGGGCTGGTTAACACCGGGGAGCTGTTTTTT,CASRGGGLVNTGELFF
TRBV28,few,TRBD1,TRBJ1-5,TGTGCCAGCACTCCTAGGGGGCAATTCCATCAGCCCCAGCATTTT,CASTPRGQFHQPQHF
TRBV28,NA,TRBD1,TRBJ2-5,TGTGCCAGCAGTTTCCGAGGGCAGGGGGACCAGACCCAGTACTTC,CASSFRGQGDQTQYF
TRBV19,many,NA,TRBJ2-1,TGTGCCAGTAGTATACCTGGGAACAATGAGCAGTTCTTC,CASSIPGNNEQFF
TRBV28,NA,NA,TRBJ2-1,TGTGCCAGCAGTCTCCGGGTAGGGAGAAACAATGAGCAGTTCTTC,CASSLRVGRNNEQFF
TRBV3-1,few,NA,TRBJ1-2,TGTGCCAGCAGCCAAGACGCAGGGCACACCTTC,CASSQDAGHTF
TRBV28,NA,NA,TRBJ1-1,TGTGCCAGCAGTCCCCTACTCCTTGGGCCTGAAGCTTTCTTT,CASSPLLLGPEAFF
TRBV7-2,NA,NA,TRBJ2-3,TGTGCCAGCAGCTTAGGTTGGGGGAACACAGATACGCAGTATTTT,CASSLGWGNTDTQYF
TRBV12-3/TRBV12-4,NA,TRBD1,TRBJ1-2,TGTGCCAGCAGTCGACAGGGGGCTGGTTATGGCTACACCTTC,CASSRQGAGYGYTF
TRBV6-1,NA,TRBD1,TRBJ2-4,TGTGCCAGCAGTGAACGTACAGGGGACGCCCCAACCAAAAACATTCAGTACTTC,CASSERTGDAPTKNIQYF
TRBV7-2,many,NA,TRBJ1-5,TGTGCCAGCAGCACACAGGGTTCACAGCCCCAGCATTTT,CASSTQGSQPQHF
TRBV10-3,once,TRBD1,TRBJ1-1,TGTGCCATCAGTTGGGACAGGAACACTGAAGCTTTCTTT,CAISWDRNTEAFF
TRBV7-2,few,NA,TRBJ2-1,TGTGCCAGCAGCTTAGGACTAGACTACAATGAGCAGTTCTTC,CASSLGLDYNEQFF
TRBV24-1,NA,TRBD1,TRBJ1-5,TGTGCCACCAGTGATGGACAGGCACAGAATCAGCCCCAGCATTTT,CATSDGQAQNQPQHF
TRBV7-8,many,NA,TRBJ2-2,TGTGCCATACTGCGCCCTGGGTGGCGGGGATTCACCGGGGAGCTGTTTTTT,CAILRPGWRGFTGELFF
TRBV25-1,NA,NA,TRBJ1-6,TGTGCCAGCAGTGCGTCAGGGGCCTATAATTCACCCCTCCACTTT,CASSASGAYNSPLHF
TRBV19,few,NA,TRBJ2-1,TGTGCCAGTAGTCTAGTAGCGGATTACAATGAGCAGTTCTTC,CASSLVADYNEQFF